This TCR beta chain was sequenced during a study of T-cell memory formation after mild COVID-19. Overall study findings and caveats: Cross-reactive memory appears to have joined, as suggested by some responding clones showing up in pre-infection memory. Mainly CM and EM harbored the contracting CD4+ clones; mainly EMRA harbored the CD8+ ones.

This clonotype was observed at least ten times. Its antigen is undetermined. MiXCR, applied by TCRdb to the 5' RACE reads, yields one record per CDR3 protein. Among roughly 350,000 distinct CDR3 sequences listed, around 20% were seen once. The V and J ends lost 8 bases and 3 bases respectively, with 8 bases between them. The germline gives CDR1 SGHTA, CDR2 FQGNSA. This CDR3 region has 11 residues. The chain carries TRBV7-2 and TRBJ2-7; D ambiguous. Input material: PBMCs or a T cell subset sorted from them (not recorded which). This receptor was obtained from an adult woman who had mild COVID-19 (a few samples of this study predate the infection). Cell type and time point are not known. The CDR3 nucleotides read TGTGCCAGCGGAAGAAGCTACGAGCAGTACTTC. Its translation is CASGRSYEQYF.